Listed below are T cell receptor beta chains from one sample, sequenced in a study of human T cells and chemical hapten exposure. TCRdb re-analysed the RACE reads in MiXCR, keeping a single row per CDR3 protein. The sample carries roughly 110,000 distinct CDR3 sequences, 12% recorded once. This specimen was whole blood, taken in connection with sensitization to the hapten diphenylcyclopropenone (DPC). These receptors all come from a woman aged 50 to 65 with alopecia areata. Some clones in this sample may be carry-over from other donors' samples. Each CDR3 is given without its conserved first and last residue. The order of the fields is CDR3 length, V gene, CDR3 protein.

>14|TRBV2
ASSPQGLSSQETQY
>17|TRBV4-2
ASSQDRTTLAQGTDTQY
>12|TRBV28
ASSFSLALVEQF
>14|TRBV7-2
ASSFRLARGTGELF
>12|TRBV3-1
ASSFYGSRETQY
>12|TRBV6-2/TRBV6-3
ASTRSGTGYGYT
>13|TRBV6-5
ASSSSSLLNSPLH
>14|TRBV6-5
ASSLAPTGRNQPQH
>15|TRBV9
ASSVALGGRHQETQY
>14|TRBV5-4
ASSFVQGAVKNIQY
>11|TRBV18
ASSPGGRWEQY
>15|TRBV6-5
ASSYSIGAFPPYEQY
>12|TRBV4-3
ASSQDLEGEKLF
>14|TRBV6-2/TRBV6-3
ASVRVPGLAGETQY
>11|TRBV7-9
ASSLTGVETQY
>12|TRBV20-1
SAKTGGPYNEQF
>11|TRBV11-2
ASSLDRTQPQH
>16|TRBV6-5
ASSWTASSLSSGNTIY
>11|TRBV29-1
SLESYVGDEQF
>11|TRBV10-3
AIGYRGQETQY
>14|TRBV24-1
ATSDKAGSGFYEQY
>12|TRBV12-3/TRBV12-4
ASSLMWQNQPQH
>13|TRBV7-2
ASSLALAGGHTQY
>15|TRBV7-2
ASSIVGTAGRAGEQF
>13|TRBV5-1
ASTPSLAGAYEQY
>17|TRBV6-2/TRBV6-3
ASSPISDTRLAGRDTQY
>12|TRBV7-6
ASSLGDRRDTQY
>11|TRBV15
ATSYAISGELF
>12|TRBV6-6
ASSYRYRVGEAF
>12|TRBV5-1
ASSLGQSDTEAF
>12|TRBV28
ATGTGGFGNTIY
>13|TRBV7-8
ASSLALRRGDEQF
>14|TRBV29-1
SVGYLGFSPNTEAF
>13|TRBV2
ASSSGLAVTDTQY
>12|TRBV7-8
ASSPMSGANVLT